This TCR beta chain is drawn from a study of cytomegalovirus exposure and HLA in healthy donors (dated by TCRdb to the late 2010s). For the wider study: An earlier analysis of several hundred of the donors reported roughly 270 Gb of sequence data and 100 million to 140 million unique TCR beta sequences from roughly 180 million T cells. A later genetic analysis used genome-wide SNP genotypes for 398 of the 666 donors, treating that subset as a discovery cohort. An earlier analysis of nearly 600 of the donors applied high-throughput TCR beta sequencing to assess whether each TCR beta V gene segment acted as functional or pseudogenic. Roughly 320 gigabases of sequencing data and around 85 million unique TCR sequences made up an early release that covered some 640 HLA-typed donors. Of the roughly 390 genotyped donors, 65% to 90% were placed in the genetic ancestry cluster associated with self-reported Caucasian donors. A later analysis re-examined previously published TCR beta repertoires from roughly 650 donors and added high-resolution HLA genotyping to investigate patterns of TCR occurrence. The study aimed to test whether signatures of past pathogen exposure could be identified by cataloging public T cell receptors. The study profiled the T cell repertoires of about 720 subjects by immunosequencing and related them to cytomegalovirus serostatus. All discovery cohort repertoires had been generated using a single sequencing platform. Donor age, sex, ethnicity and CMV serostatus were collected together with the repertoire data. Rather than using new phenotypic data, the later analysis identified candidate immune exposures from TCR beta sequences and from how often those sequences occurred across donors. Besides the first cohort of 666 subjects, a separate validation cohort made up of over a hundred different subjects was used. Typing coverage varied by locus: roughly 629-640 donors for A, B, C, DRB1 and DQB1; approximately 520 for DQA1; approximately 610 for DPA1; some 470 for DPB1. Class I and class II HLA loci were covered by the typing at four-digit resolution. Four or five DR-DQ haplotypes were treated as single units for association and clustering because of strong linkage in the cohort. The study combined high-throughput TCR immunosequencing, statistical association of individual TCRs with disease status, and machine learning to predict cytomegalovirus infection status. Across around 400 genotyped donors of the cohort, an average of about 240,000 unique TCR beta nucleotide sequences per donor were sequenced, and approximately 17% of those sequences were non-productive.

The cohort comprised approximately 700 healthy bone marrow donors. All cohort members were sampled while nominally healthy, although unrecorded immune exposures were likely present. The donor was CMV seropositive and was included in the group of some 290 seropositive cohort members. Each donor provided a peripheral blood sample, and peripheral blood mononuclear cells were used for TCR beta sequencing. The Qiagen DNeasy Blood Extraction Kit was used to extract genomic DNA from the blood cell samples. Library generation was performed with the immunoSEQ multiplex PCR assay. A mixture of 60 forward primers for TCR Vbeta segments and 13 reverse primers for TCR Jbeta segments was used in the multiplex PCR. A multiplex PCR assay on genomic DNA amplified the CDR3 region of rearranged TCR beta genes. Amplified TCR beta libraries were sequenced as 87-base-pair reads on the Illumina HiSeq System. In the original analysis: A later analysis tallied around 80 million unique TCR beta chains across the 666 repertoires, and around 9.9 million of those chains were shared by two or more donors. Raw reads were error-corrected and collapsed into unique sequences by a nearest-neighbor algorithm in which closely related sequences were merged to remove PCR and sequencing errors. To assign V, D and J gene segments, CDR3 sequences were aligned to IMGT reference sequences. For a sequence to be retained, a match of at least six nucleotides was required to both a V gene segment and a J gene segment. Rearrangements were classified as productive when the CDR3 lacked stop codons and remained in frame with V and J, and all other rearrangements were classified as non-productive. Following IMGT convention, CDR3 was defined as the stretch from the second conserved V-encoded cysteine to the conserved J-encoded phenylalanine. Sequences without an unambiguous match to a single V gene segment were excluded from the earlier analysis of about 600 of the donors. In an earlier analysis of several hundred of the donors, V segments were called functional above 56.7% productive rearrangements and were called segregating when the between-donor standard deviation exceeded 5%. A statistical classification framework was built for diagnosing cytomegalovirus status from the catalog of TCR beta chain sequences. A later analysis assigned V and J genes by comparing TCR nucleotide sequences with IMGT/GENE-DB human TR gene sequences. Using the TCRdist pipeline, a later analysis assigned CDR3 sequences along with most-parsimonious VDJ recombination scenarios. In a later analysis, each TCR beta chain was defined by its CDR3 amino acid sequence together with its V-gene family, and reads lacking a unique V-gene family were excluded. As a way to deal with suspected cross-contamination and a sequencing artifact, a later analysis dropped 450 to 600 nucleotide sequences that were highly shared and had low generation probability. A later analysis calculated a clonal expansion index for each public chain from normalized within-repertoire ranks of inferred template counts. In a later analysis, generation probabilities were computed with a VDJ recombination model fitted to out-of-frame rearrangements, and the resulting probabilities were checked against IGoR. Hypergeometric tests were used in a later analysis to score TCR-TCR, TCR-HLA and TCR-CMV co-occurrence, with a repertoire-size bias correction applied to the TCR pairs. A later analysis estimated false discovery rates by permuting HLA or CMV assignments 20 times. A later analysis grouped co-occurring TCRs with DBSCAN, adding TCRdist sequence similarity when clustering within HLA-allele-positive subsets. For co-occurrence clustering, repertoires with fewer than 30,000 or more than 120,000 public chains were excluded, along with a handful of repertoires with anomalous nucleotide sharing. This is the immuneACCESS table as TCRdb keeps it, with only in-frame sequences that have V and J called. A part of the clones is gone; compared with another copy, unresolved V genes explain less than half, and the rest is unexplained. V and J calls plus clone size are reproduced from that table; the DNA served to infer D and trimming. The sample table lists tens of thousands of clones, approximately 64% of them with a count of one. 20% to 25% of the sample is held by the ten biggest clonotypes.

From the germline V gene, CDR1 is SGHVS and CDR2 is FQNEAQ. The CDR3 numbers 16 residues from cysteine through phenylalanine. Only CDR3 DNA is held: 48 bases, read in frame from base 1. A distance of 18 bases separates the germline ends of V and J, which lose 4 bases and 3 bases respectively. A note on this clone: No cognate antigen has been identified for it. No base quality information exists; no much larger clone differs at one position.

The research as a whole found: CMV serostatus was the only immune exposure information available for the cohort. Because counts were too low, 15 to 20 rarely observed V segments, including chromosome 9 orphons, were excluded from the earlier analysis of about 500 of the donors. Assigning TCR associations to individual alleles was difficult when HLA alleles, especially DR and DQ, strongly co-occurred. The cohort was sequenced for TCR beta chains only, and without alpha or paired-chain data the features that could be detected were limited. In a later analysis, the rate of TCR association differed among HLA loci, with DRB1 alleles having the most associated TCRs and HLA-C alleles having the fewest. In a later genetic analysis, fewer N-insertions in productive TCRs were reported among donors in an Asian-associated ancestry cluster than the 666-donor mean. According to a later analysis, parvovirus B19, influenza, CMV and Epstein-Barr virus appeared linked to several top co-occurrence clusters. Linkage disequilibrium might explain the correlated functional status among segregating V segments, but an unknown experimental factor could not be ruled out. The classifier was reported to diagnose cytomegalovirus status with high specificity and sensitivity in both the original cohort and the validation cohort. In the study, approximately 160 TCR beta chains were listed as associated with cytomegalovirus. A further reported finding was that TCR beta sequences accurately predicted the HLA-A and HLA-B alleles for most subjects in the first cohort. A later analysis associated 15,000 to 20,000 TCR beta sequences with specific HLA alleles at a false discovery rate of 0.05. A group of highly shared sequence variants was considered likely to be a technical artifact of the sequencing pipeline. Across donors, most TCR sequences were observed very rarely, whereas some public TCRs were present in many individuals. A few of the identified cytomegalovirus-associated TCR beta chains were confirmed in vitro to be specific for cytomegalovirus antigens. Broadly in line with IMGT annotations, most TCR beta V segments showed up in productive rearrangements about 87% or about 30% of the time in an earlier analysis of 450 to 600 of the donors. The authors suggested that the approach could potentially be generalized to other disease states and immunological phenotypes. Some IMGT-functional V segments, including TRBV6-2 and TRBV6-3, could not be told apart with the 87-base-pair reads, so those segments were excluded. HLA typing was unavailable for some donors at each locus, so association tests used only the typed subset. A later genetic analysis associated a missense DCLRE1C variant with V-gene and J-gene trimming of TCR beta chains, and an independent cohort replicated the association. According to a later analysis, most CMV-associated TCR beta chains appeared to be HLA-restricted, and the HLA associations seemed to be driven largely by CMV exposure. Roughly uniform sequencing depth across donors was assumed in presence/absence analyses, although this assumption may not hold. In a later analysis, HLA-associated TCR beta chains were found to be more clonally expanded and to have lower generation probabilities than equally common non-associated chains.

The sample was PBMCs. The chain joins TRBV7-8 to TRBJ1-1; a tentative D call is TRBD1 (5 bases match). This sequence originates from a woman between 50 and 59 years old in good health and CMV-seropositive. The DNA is TGTGCCAGCAGCTATTACCAGGGCCCACGGCACACTGAAGCTTTCTTT. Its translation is CASSYYQGPRHTEAFF.